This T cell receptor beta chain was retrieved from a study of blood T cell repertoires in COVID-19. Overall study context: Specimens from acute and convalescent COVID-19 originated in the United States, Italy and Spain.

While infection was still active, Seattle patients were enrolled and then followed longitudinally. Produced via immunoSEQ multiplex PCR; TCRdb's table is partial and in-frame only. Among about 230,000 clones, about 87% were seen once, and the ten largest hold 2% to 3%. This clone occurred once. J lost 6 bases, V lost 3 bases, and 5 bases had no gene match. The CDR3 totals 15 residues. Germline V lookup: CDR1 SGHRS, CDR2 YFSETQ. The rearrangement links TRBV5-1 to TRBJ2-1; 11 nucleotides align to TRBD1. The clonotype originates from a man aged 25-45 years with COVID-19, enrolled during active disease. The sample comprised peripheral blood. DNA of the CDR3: TGCGCCAGCAGCTACACCGGGACAGGGGGCAATGAGCAGTTCTTC. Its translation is CASSYTGTGGNEQFF.